The present T cell receptor beta chain was sequenced within a study of OX40 agonist ivuxolimab in advanced cancers. The CDR3 covers 20 residues. Profiling relied on immunoSEQ multiplex PCR, and the TCRdb table lists in-frame clones only, not all of them. Of around 66,000 clones listed, roughly 80% are singletons. The receptor was derived from an adult with an advanced solid tumor such as melanoma, head and neck, liver or kidney cancer. The gene calls are TRBV21-1 and TRBJ1-5; TRBD1, the table's D call, lacks a check against the DNA. TRBV21-1 is a listed pseudogene. The sample was CD4+ or CD8+ T cells sorted from blood, taken in a trial of the OX40 agonist ivuxolimab. This chain's CDR3 is CASSKTSGTGGRYSNQPQHF. The CDR3 DNA follows: TGTGCCAGCAGCAAAACATCAGGGACAGGGGGCAGATATAGCAATCAGCCCCAGCATTTT.